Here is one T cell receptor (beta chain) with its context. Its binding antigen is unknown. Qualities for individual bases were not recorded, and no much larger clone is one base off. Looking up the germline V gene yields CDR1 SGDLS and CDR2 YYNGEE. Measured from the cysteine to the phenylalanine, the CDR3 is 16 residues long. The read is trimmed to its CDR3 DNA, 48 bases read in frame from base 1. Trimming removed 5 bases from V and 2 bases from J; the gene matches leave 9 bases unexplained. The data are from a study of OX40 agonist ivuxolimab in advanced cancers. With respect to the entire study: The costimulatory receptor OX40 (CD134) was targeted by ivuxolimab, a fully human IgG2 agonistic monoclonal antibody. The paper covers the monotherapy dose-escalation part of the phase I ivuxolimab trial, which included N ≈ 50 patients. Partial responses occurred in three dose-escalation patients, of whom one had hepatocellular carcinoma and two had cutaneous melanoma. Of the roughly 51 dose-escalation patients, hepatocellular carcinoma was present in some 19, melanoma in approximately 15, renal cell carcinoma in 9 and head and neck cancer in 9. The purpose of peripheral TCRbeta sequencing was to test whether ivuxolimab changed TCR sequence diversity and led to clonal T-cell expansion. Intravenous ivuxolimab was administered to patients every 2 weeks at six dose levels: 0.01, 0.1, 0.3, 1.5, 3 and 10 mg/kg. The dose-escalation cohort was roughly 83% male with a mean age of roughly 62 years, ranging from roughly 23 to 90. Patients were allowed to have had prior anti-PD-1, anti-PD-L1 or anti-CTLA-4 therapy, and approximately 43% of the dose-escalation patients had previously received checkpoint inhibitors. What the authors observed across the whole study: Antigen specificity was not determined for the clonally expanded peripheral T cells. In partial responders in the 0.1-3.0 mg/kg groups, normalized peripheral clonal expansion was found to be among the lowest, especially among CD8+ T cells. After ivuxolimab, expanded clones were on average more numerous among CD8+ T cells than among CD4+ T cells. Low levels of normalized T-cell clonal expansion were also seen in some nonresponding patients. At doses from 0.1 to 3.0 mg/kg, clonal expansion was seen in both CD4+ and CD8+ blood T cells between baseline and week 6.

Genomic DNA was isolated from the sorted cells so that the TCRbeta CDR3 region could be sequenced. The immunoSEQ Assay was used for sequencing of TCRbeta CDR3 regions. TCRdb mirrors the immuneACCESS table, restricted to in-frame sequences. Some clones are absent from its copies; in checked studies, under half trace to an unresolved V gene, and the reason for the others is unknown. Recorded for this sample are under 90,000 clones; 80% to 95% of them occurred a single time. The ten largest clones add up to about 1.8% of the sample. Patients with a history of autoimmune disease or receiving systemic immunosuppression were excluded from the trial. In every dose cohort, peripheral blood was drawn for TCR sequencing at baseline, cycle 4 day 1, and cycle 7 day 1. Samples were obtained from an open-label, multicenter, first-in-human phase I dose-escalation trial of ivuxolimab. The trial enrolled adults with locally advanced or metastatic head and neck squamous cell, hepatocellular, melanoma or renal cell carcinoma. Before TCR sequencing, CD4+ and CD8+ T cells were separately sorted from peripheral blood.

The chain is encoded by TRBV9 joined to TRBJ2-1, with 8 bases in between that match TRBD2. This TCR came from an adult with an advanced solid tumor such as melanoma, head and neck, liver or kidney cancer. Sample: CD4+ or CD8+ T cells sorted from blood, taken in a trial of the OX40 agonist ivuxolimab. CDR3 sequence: CASSPYSGTAYNEQFF. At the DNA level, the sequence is TGTGCCAGCAGTCCTTATAGCGGGACCGCCTACAATGAGCAGTTCTTC. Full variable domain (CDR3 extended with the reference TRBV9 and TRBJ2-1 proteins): DSGVTQTPKHLITATGQRVTLRCSPRSGDLSVYWYQQSLDQGLQFLIQYYNGEERAKGNILERFSAQQFPDLHSELNLSSLELGDSALYFCASSPYSGTAYNEQFFGPGTRLTVL.